This T cell receptor (beta chain) is drawn from a study of T cells in Graves' hyperthyroidism and ophthalmopathy. General study findings and limits: Ophthalmopathy, which appeared later, was predicted by the model a median about 5.9 months before onset.

The study included ophthalmopathy patients with Clinical Activity Score at least 3, NOSPECS grade at least 4 and duration under 3 months. The study left out patients who had uncontrolled infection, other autoimmune disease, pregnancy or lactation. PBMCs were sourced from 9 to 10 ml fresh peripheral blood. Amplification yielded TCR beta CDR3 regions, with RNA transcripts as the source. RT-PCR in the first round (using the HTBI primer set) targeted the TCR CDR3. One entry per CDR3 protein, called by TCRdb with MiXCR from the multiplex PCR reads. The repertoire holds under 350,000 distinct CDR3 sequences, with 15% to 20% as singletons. A note on this clonotype: What it binds is unknown.

The TCR comes from an older woman with Graves' ophthalmopathy. The sample consisted of blood.

CDR3 DNA sequence: TGTGCCAGTACCGCGCAGGGCTATGGCTACACCTTC. Translated, it gives CASTAQGYGYTF. The rearrangement links TRBV19 to TRBJ1-2, with TRBD1 as a possible D gene (5 bases). V lost 7 bases and J lost 4, with 10 bases in between. The CDR3 is 12 residues long. Germline V gene data show CDR1 as LNHDA and CDR2 as SQIVND (reference sequence). The full variable domain, in which reference TRBV19 and TRBJ1-2 provide the parts outside the CDR3, is DGGITQSPKYLFRKEGQNVTLSCEQNLNHDAMYWYRQDPGQGLRLIYYSQIVNDFQKGDIAEGYSVSREKKESFPLTVTSAQKNPTAFYLCASTAQGYGYTFGSGTRLTVV.